This T cell receptor beta chain appears in the sequencing data of a study of CD8+ T cells in alopecia areata. About the study: Treated patients were given oral tofacitinib, which was dosed at 5 to 10 mg twice daily. Study results and caveats: Links between baseline CD8+ expansion and response need larger treated cohorts. Under tofacitinib, fewer expanded CD8+ clones appeared among the top 100 scalp clones.

Described treatment: oral pan-JAK inhibitor, 5-10 mg twice daily. Alopecia areata patients provided lesional scalp punch biopsies and peripheral blood, both collected for the study. This clone occurred a few times. Its antigen is still unknown. Reverse transcription of extracted RNA yielded cDNA, which provided the sequencing template. Data came from immunoSEQ multiplex PCR; TCRdb stores just in-frame clones and leaves some out. Altogether roughly 200,000 clones are present, roughly 53% being singletons, with the ten largest covering around an eighth. The receptor was derived from a human donor with alopecia areata. The source was CD8+ T cells sorted from blood, collected at week 24, from a patient treated with tofacitinib.

CDR3 DNA: TGTGCCAGCCAATCGGGACAATGGTACTTC. Encoded protein: CASQSGQWYF. The chain has TRBV2 and TRBJ2-7; the D gene is possibly TRBD1 (6 bases). Trimming took 8 bases from V and 12 from J, leaving 14 bases between them. The CDR3 is 10 amino acids. From germline, CDR1 is SNHLY and CDR2 FYNNEI.